A single sample gave rise to the 13 T cell receptor beta chains below, sequenced in a study of response to subunit inactivated influenza vaccine. Each CDR3 protein is one row after TCRdb ran MiXCR on the RT-PCR reads. Of over 400,000 distinct CDR3 sequences in the sample, under 15% are singletons; the top ten hold 13%. Sequenced here: PBMCs from blood, sampled roughly 47 days after vaccination. Source of these receptors: a man between 50 and 59 years old who received an inactivated influenza vaccine.

This clonotype was seen a handful of times. This chain uses TRBV15 with TRBJ2-5; 7 positions match TRBD1. V lost 8 bases to trimming and J lost 5 bases; unmatched junction nucleotides: 8. The CDR3 sequence is 13 residues long. Germline loops: CDR1 LNHNV, CDR2 YYDKDF (reference sequence). The CDR3 DNA is TGTGCCACCCGAAGGAAAGGGGGCGAGACCCAGTACTTC. Translating it yields CATRRKGGETQYF.

The V gene is TRBV5-1, the J gene TRBJ2-1; tentatively, D is TRBD2 (7 bases). The CDR3 consists of 17 residues. Germline-derived CDR1 and CDR2 are SGHRS and YFSETQ. V lost 5 bases and J lost 10, with 28 bases in between. The CDR3 DNA reads as TGCGCCAGCAGACAGAACTTAGCGGGCAACAGGAGGGGGGAGCAGTTCTTC. This gives the protein CASRQNLAGNRRGEQFF.

The V call is TRBV9, the J call TRBJ2-7; TRBD1 is a possible D gene (7 bases). Per the germline V gene, CDR1 is SGDLS and CDR2 is YYNGEE. The CDR3 length is 13 residues. V lost 0 bases and J lost 7, with 11 bases in between. The CDR3 loop is CASSVGAGGEQYF. In nucleotides, the CDR3 is TGTGCCAGCAGCGTAGGCGCAGGGGGGGAGCAGTACTTC.

The CDR3 sequence is CAISLSGTRAYEQYF. The CDR3 DNA reads as TGTGCCATCAGTTTGAGCGGGACACGGGCCTACGAGCAGTACTTC. The chain couples TRBV10-3 to TRBJ2-7; D might be TRBD2 (7 bases). The CDR3 length is 15 residues. Trimming cost V 5 bases and J 2 bases, with 16 bases left between them. CDR1 is ENHRY, CDR2 SYGVKD, per germline.

This clonotype has a count of ten or more. J is TRBJ2-1 and V is TRBV5-6; no definite D call. Trimming left V 4 bases short and J 9 bases short, with 11 bases between. Germline V gives CDR1 SGHDT, CDR2 YYEEEE. The CDR3 is 12 residues long. CDR3 amino acids: CASSLTTGEQFF. The CDR3 coding sequence is TGTGCCAGCAGCCTCACCACGGGTGAGCAGTTCTTC. The full variable domain, completed using reference TRBV5-6 and TRBJ2-1, is DAGVTQSPTHLIKTRGQQVTLRCSPKSGHDTVSWYQQALGQGPQFIFQYYEEEERQRGNFPDRFSGHQFPNYSSELNVNALLLGDSALYLCASSLTTGEQFFGPGTRLTVL.

This clonotype was counted at least ten times. The chain is built from TRBV29-1 and TRBJ2-7, with 9 bases matching TRBD2. Germline V gene sequence: CDR1 SQVTM, CDR2 ANQGSEA. V lost 7 bases and J lost 5; bases outside the gene matches: 6. This CDR3 has 12 amino acids. CDR3 DNA: TGCAGCGCGGCTAGCGGGGTCCACGAGCAGTACTTC. Amino acid sequence: CSAASGVHEQYF.

The chain uses TRBV10-1 and TRBJ2-3, with D perhaps TRBD2 (5 bases). The CDR3 sequence is 16 residues long. The V and J ends lost 6 bases and 6 bases respectively, with 22 bases between them. The germline V gene has CDR1 WNHNN and CDR2 SYGVQD (reference sequence). DNA for the CDR3: TGCGCCAGCAGCGTGATGGGTAGCCGTCCGGGGGATACGCAGTATTTT. It codes for CASSVMGSRPGDTQYF.

The chain is built from TRBV2 and TRBJ2-5; D perhaps matches TRBD1 (6 bases). The V gene's germline CDR1 is SNHLY and CDR2 FYNNEI. CDR3 length: 13 amino acids. The V and J ends lost 8 bases and 1 base respectively, with 11 bases between them. The CDR3: CASQGQTQETQYF. As DNA, the CDR3 is TGTGCCAGCCAAGGACAGACCCAAGAGACCCAGTACTTC.

This clonotype was detected only a few times. The chain recombines TRBV4-1 with TRBJ1-4; D possibly corresponds to TRBD1 (5 bases). The CDR3 runs to 16 residues. Germline assignment: CDR1 MGHRA and CDR2 YSYEKL. Trimming shortened V by 4 bases and J by 0 bases, and 12 bases separated the two germline ends. CDR3 nucleotide sequence: TGCGCCAGCAGCCTACGAGGGGAATCAACTAATGAAAAACTGTTTTTT. As protein: CASSLRGESTNEKLFF.

This clonotype was seen a few times. The CDR3 DNA is TGTGCCATCAGTGAGTCGTCAGCAGAAAACACCGGGGAGCTGTTTTTT. Residues: CAISESSAENTGELFF. The chain uses TRBV10-3 and TRBJ2-2, with unresolved D. This CDR3 is 16 amino acids long. V lost 0 bases, J lost 2 bases, and 10 bases lay in between. Germline CDR1 is ENHRY and CDR2 is SYGVKD.

This clonotype was picked up a small number of times. V usage is TRBV20-1 and J usage is TRBJ1-4; D perhaps matches TRBD1 (6 bases). The CDR3 runs to 13 residues. In germline, CDR1 is DFQATT, CDR2 SNEGSKA (reference sequence). Trimming removed 6 bases from V and 8 bases from J, with 16 bases in between. The CDR3 DNA sequence: TGCAGTGCCCCTAAAGGGGGGGGAGAAAAACTGTTTTTT. It yields the protein CSAPKGGGEKLFF.

This clonotype was found a few times. The chain joins TRBV6-1 to TRBJ2-7, with 7 bases identical to TRBD1. The CDR3 contains 15 residues. In germline, CDR1 is MNHNS, CDR2 SASEGT. Trimming at V came to 6 bases and at J to 0 bases, leaving 8 bases not matched to a gene. The CDR3 reads CASRRSGTVSYEQYF. The CDR3, as DNA: TGTGCCAGCAGACGCTCCGGGACAGTCTCCTACGAGCAGTACTTC.

This clonotype was observed a few times. This sequence joins TRBV19 and TRBJ2-1, with TRBD2 matching 8 bases. V shed 4 bases, J shed 3 bases, and the junction held 5 bases outside the gene matches. Germline CDR1 is LNHDA and CDR2 is SQIVND (reference sequence). The CDR3 loop spans 15 amino acids. The CDR3 region is CASSKLAESYNEQFF. For the CDR3, the DNA is TGTGCCAGTAGTAAACTAGCGGAGAGCTACAATGAGCAGTTCTTC.